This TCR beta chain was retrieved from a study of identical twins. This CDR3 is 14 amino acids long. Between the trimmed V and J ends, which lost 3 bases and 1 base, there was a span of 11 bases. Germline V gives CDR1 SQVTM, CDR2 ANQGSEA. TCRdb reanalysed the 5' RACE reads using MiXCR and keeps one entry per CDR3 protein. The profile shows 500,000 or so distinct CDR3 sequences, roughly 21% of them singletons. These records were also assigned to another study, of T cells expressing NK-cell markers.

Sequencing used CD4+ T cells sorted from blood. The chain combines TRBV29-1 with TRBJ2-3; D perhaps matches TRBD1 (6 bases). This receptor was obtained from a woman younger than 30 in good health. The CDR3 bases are TGCAGCGTTGAGGGACACCTACGCACAGATACGCAGTATTTT. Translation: CSVEGHLRTDTQYF.